The 29 T cell receptor beta chains below were found in one sample sequenced in a study of OX40 agonist ivuxolimab in advanced cancers. Measured with immunoSEQ multiplex PCR; TCRdb has only the in-frame clones, and not every one. The sample lists about 98,000 clones; around nine tenths were seen once. This specimen was CD4+ or CD8+ T cells sorted from blood, taken in a trial of the OX40 agonist ivuxolimab. These TCRs come from an adult with an advanced solid tumor such as melanoma, head and neck, liver or kidney cancer.

As concerns this clone: One junction end does not reproduce the germline sequence, and a read error may be involved. J is TRBJ2-5 and V is TRBV5-1; D possibly corresponds to TRBD2 (5 bases). Per germline, CDR1 SGHRS and CDR2 YFSETQ. The CDR3 consists of 12 residues. The CDR3 loop reads CASSLSRETRYF. The CDR3 nucleotides are TGCGCCAGCAGCTTGTCAAGGGAGACCCGGTACTTC.

This clone was observed once. This sequence joins TRBV6-5 and TRBJ1-1; D may be TRBD1 (6 bases). This CDR3 region has 15 residues. V dropped 7 bases and J dropped 1 base, with 16 bases sitting between them. Germline lookup yields CDR1 MNHEY and CDR2 SVGAGI. This chain's CDR3 is CASNLQGWANTEAFF. CDR3 coding DNA: TGTGCCAGCAATTTACAGGGTTGGGCGAACACTGAAGCTTTCTTT.

With respect to this clone: Germline and junction disagree at one end, which may indicate a read error. The same CDR3 is also encoded by other DNA sequences in this sample. The CDR3 DNA sequence: TGTGCCAGCAGTGGGACCCGACAGGAGCAATACTTC. Amino acids: CASSGTRQEQYF. The rearrangement joins TRBV6-1 to TRBJ2-7; D may be TRBD1 (6 bases). The CDR3 is made up of 12 amino acids. The germline CDR1 and CDR2 sequences are MNHNS and SASEGT.

The V call is TRBV25-1, the J call TRBJ1-3, with D uncertain. V lost 4 bases and J lost 0, with 10 bases in between. This CDR3 has 15 amino acids. The V gene's germline CDR1 is MGHDK and CDR2 SYGVNS. The CDR3 spells CASSGPFSSGNTIYF. CDR3 coding DNA: TGTGCCAGCAGTGGTCCTTTTAGCTCTGGAAACACCATATATTTT.

The chain recombines TRBV5-3 with TRBJ2-5; 7 bases align to TRBD1. TRBV5-3 is treated as an ORF (open reading frame) with a function not yet certain. V dropped 4 bases and J dropped 5; count of bases not matched to a gene: 5. This CDR3 has 13 amino acids. In nucleotides, the CDR3 is TGTGCCAGAAGCCGCCACAGGGGCGAGACCCAGTACTTC. This codes for CARSRHRGETQYF.

The chain carries TRBV19 and TRBJ1-1, with TRBD1 matching over 7 bases. The CDR3 has 15 residues. V shed 5 bases and J 0 bases; nucleotides not matched to a gene: 6. The V gene's germline CDR1 is LNHDA and CDR2 SQIVND (reference sequence). The CDR3 loop reads CASSVRQGVNTEAFF. CDR3 sequence (DNA): TGTGCCAGTAGTGTTAGACAGGGTGTGAACACTGAAGCTTTCTTT.

The chain couples TRBV5-8 to TRBJ2-6, with D maybe TRBD2 (5 bases). Germline-derived CDR1 and CDR2 are SGHTS and YDEGEE. CDR3 length: 16 residues. Trimming cost V 3 bases and J 0 bases, with 10 bases left between them. CDR3 coding DNA: TGTGCCAGCAGCTCCCCGAGGGTCTCTGGGGCCAACGTCCTGACTTTC. Residues: CASSSPRVSGANVLTF.

The chain uses TRBV5-4 and TRBJ2-1; 9 bases match TRBD1. V lost 4 bases, J lost 6 bases, and 5 bases stayed unmatched. The CDR3 contains 14 residues. Germline CDR1 SGHNT, CDR2 YYREEE (reference sequence). CDR3 sequence (DNA): TGTGCCAGCAGCAGCGGGACAGGGCGCAATGAGCAGTTCTTC. It codes for CASSSGTGRNEQFF.

The chain has TRBV5-1 and TRBJ1-5, with TRBD1 matching over 8 bases. CDR3 length equals 13 residues. CDR1 is SGHRS, CDR2 YFSETQ, per germline. After removal of 5 bases from V and 5 bases from J, the junction contained 3 bases not matched to a gene. The CDR3 spells CASRQGVDQPQHF. CDR3 coding DNA: TGCGCCAGCAGACAGGGGGTCGATCAGCCCCAGCATTTT. Filled out from reference TRBV5-1 and TRBJ1-5, the complete variable domain reads KAGVTQTPRYLIKTRGQQVTLSCSPISGHRSVSWYQQTPGQGLQFLFEYFSETQRNKGNFPGRFSGRQFSNSRSEMNVSTLELGDSALYLCASRQGVDQPQHFGDGTRLSIL.

V is TRBV7-9 and J is TRBJ2-1; 7 bases match TRBD2. This CDR3 spans 15 amino acids. In germline, CDR1 is SEHNR, CDR2 FQNEAQ (reference sequence). The trim removed 3 bases at V and 6 bases at J, leaving 8 bases unmatched. The CDR3 here is CASSFRSGRGNEQFF. CDR3 sequence (DNA): TGTGCCAGCAGCTTCCGTAGTGGGAGGGGCAATGAGCAGTTCTTC.

This rearrangement joins TRBV27 to TRBJ1-5; the match to TRBD1 covers 9 bases. V lost 6 bases, J lost 0 bases, and 15 bases stayed unmatched. Germline lookup yields CDR1 MNHEY and CDR2 SMNVEV (reference sequence). CDR3 size: 19 residues. As DNA, the CDR3 is TGTGCCAGCAGCAAATTTACGACGGGACAGGGTAATAGCAATCAGCCCCAGCATTTT. Protein: CASSKFTTGQGNSNQPQHF.

The chain is built from TRBV18 and TRBJ2-2, with no clear D. This CDR3 contains 14 residues. Trimming pared 1 base from V and 3 bases from J, leaving 6 bases between. CDR1 is KGHSH and CDR2 is LQKENI in the germline V gene. The CDR3 sequence: CASSPQGDTGELFF. CDR3 bases: TGTGCCAGCTCACCACAGGGTGACACCGGGGAGCTGTTTTTT.

V usage is TRBV7-3 and J usage is TRBJ2-2; 7 bases agree with TRBD2. CDR3 length equals 14 residues. Germline CDR1 SGHTA, CDR2 FQGTGA. After removal of 5 bases from V and 7 bases from J, the junction contained 7 bases not matched to a gene. DNA of the CDR3: TGTGCCAGCAGCCCGTGGGGGAGGGACGGGGAGCTGTTTTTT. It is translated as CASSPWGRDGELFF. Filled out from reference TRBV7-3 and TRBJ2-2, the complete variable domain reads GAGVSQTPSNKVTEKGKYVELRCDPISGHTALYWYRQSLGQGPEFLIYFQGTGAADDSGLPNDRFFAVRPEGSVSTLKIQRTERGDSAVYLCASSPWGRDGELFFGEGSRLTVL.

In this sample, this clone turned up once. CDR3 DNA: TGTGCCAGCAGCTCGTCCGGGACGTACGAGCAGTACTTC. Translating it yields CASSSSGTYEQYF. The chain is built from TRBV7-3 and TRBJ2-7, with D tentatively TRBD1 or TRBD2 (5 bases each). Trimming cost V 4 bases and J 4 bases, with 11 bases left between them. The CDR3 runs to 13 residues. Germline assignment: CDR1 SGHTA and CDR2 FQGTGA.

Written as DNA, the CDR3 is TGTGCCAGCTCACCAGCGGGGGGGTACGAGCAGTACTTC. This translates into CASSPAGGYEQYF. The chain links TRBV18 to TRBJ2-7; TRBD2 matches 9 bases. Germline V gene sequence: CDR1 KGHSH, CDR2 LQKENI. Trimming took 2 bases from V and 4 from J; bases not matched to a gene: 0. This CDR3 contains 13 residues.

V gene TRBV29-1 combines with J gene TRBJ1-2; 9 nucleotides match TRBD1. Germline values: CDR1 SQVTM, CDR2 ANQGSEA. CDR3 length equals 12 residues. V lost 4 bases and J lost 6; bases outside the gene matches: 3. In nucleotides, the CDR3 is TGCAGCGTTGTCCGGACAGGGGATGGCTACACCTTC. Amino acids: CSVVRTGDGYTF.

The J gene is TRBJ2-7, the V gene TRBV28; D might be TRBD1 or TRBD2, each matching 6 bases. There are 13 residues in the CDR3. CDR1 and CDR2 from the germline V gene are MDHEN and SYDVKM. The V end lost 7 bases, the J end lost 5 bases, and 15 bases lay between the germline ends. The CDR3 DNA sequence: TGTGCCAGCATCGATCGGGGGCACCACGAGCAGTACTTC. Amino acid sequence: CASIDRGHHEQYF.

Of note for this clone: Other DNA variants within this sample encode the same CDR3. This rearrangement joins TRBV2 to TRBJ2-5; D gene uncertain. The V end was cut by 3 bases, the J end by 4 bases, with 3 bases between. Germline V lookup: CDR1 SNHLY, CDR2 FYNNEI. This CDR3 region has 11 residues. CDR3 bases: TGTGCCAGCAGTGAGGGAGAGACCCAGTACTTC. Its translation is CASSEGETQYF.

CDR3 in amino acids: CASSLSIEAFF. The CDR3 DNA sequence: TGTGCCAGCAGCTTATCCATTGAAGCTTTCTTT. The chain is built from TRBV7-2 and TRBJ1-1; D gene uncertain. Trimming removed 2 bases at V and 7 bases at J, with 5 bases between. The germline CDR1 and CDR2 sequences are SGHTA and FQGNSA. The CDR3 has 11 residues.

A remark on this clone: The junction departs from the called germline gene at one end, perhaps through a read error. This chain's CDR3 is CASSPLWQSNYGCTF. The CDR3 DNA sequence: TGTGCCAGCAGCCCCCTTTGGCAGTCAAACTATGGCTGCACCTTC. The chain links TRBV9 to TRBJ1-2; no clear D gene. Germline CDR1 and CDR2: SGDLS and YYNGEE. This CDR3 is built from 15 residues.

This sequence joins TRBV5-1 and TRBJ1-1; 9 bases agree with TRBD1. The CDR3 length is 15 residues. The germline V gene has CDR1 SGHRS and CDR2 YFSETQ. The V and J ends lost 2 bases and 4 bases, in that order; junction bases with no gene match: 6. CDR3 in amino acids: CASSFGDRVGTEAFF. In DNA, the CDR3 is TGCGCCAGCAGCTTTGGGGACAGGGTGGGCACTGAAGCTTTCTTT.

The chain combines TRBV5-1 with TRBJ2-7; 9 bases align to TRBD1. The CDR3 length is 15 residues. CDR1 and CDR2 (germline): SGHRS, YFSETQ. The V and J ends lost 0 bases and 7 bases, in that order; junction bases with no gene match: 8. In nucleotides, the CDR3 is TGCGCCAGCAGCTTGGGGCCACAGGGGGCTCAAGAGCAGTACTTC. Translated, it gives CASSLGPQGAQEQYF.

The chain is built from TRBV7-9 and TRBJ2-3; TRBD1 might be the D (5 bases). V was trimmed by 5 bases and J by 4 bases, leaving 10 bases between them. In germline, CDR1 is SEHNR, CDR2 FQNEAQ (reference sequence). The CDR3 sequence is 13 residues long. CDR3 amino acids: CASSRIQADTQYF. The CDR3 DNA reads as TGTGCCAGCAGCCGTATACAGGCAGATACGCAGTATTTT.

This chain's CDR3 is CASSLAGSYNEQFF. CDR3 coding DNA: TGTGCCAGCAGCCTCGCGGGGTCCTACAATGAGCAGTTCTTC. The chain combines TRBV7-3 with TRBJ2-1, with a possible D match to TRBD2 (6 bases). Between the trimmed V and J ends, which lost 5 bases and 1 base, there was a span of 9 bases. The CDR3 loop spans 14 amino acids. Germline values: CDR1 SGHTA, CDR2 FQGTGA.

V is TRBV15 and J is TRBJ2-5, with D perhaps given as TRBD1 or TRBD2 (6 bases each). This CDR3 has 18 amino acids. Per germline, CDR1 LNHNV and CDR2 YYDKDF (reference sequence). The V end lost 0 bases, the J end lost 5 bases, and 22 bases lay between the germline ends. The CDR3 region has the DNA TGTGCCACCAGCAGAGACAGTGGCGGGGACACCTCGTCGGAGACCCAGTACTTC. As protein: CATSRDSGGDTSSETQYF.

J is TRBJ1-1 and V is TRBV6-1; D remains ambiguous. In germline, CDR1 is MNHNS, CDR2 SASEGT. CDR3 length equals 13 residues. The germline V and J ends were trimmed by 2 bases and 7 bases, with 11 bases remaining between them. CDR3 DNA: TGTGCCAGCAGTGAACAGGAAATGGTTGAAGCTTTCTTT. The encoded protein is CASSEQEMVEAFF.

The chain couples TRBV5-1 to TRBJ2-5; 11 nucleotides agree with TRBD1. V shed 0 bases and J 5 bases; nucleotides not matched to a gene: 6. CDR3 size: 16 residues. Germline V gene sequence: CDR1 SGHRS, CDR2 YFSETQ. CDR3 residues: CASSLEGQGARETQYF. The CDR3, as DNA: TGCGCCAGCAGCTTGGAAGGACAGGGGGCGCGGGAGACCCAGTACTTC.

The CDR3 coding sequence is TGTGCCAGCAGCTTAGGAGCGAACACTGAAGCTTTCTTT. It codes for CASSLGANTEAFF. This sequence joins TRBV7-9 and TRBJ1-1; no definite D call. V gave up 1 base and J gave up 1 base, with 4 bases separating them. Per the germline V gene, CDR1 is SEHNR and CDR2 is FQNEAQ (reference sequence). This CDR3 region has 13 residues.

This sequence joins TRBV2 and TRBJ2-3; the D gene is possibly TRBD2 (7 bases). Germline V CDR1 and CDR2: SNHLY, FYNNEI. There are 15 residues in the CDR3. Trimming shortened V by 5 bases and J by 2 bases, and 14 bases separated the two germline ends. Written as DNA, the CDR3 is TGTGCCAGCAGTAGTAGGGGGGGCCACACAGATACGCAGTATTTT. It encodes CASSSRGGHTDTQYF.